This paragraph covers one T cell receptor beta chain sequence. Antigen unknown. Clones were sequenced by immunoSEQ multiplex PCR, and TCRdb holds only the in-frame ones, with some missing. The sample shows around 67,000 clones, approximately 85% of them seen only once. These data originate in a study of OX40 agonist ivuxolimab in advanced cancers. Study background: Ivuxolimab, which is an agonistic anti-OX40 (CD134) antibody, was administered to the patients. Study findings and constraints: CD4+ and CD8+ blood T cells expanded clonally by week 6 at 0.1 to 3.0 mg/kg.

Autoimmune disease history or systemic immunosuppression was exclusionary. The sampling schedule covered blood at baseline, cycle 4 day 1, and cycle 7 day 1. This CDR3 spans 13 amino acids. V was clipped by 9 bases and J by 4 bases, with 12 bases between them. The V gene's germline CDR1 is MNHEY and CDR2 SMNVEV (reference sequence). The sequence was obtained from an adult with an advanced solid tumor such as melanoma, head and neck, liver or kidney cancer. The sample consisted of CD4+ or CD8+ T cells sorted from blood, taken in a trial of the OX40 agonist ivuxolimab. The chain couples TRBV27 to TRBJ1-4; D unresolved. CDR3 coding DNA: TGTGCCAGTAAACATCAGGTTAATGAAAAACTGTTTTTT. Amino acids: CASKHQVNEKLFF. Full variable domain (outside the CDR3, taken from reference TRBV27 and TRBJ1-4): EAQVTQNPRYLITVTGKKLTVTCSQNMNHEYMSWYRQDPGLGLRQIYYSMNVEVTDKGDVPEGYKVSRKEKRNFPLILESPSPNQTSLYFCASKHQVNEKLFFGSGTQLSVL.